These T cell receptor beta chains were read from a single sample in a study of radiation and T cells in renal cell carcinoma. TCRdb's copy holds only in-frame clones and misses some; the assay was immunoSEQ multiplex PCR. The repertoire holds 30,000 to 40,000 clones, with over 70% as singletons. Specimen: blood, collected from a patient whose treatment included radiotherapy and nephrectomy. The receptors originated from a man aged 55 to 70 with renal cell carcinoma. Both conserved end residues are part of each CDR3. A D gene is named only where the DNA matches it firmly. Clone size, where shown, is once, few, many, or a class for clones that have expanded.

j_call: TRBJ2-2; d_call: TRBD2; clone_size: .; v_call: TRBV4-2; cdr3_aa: CASSQEGTSNTGELFF; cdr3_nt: TGTGCCAGCAGCCAAGAAGGGACTAGTAACACCGGGGAGCTGTTTTTT
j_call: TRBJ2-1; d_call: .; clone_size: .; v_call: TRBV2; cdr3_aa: CASSRTISFF; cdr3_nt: TGTGCCAGCAGTCGGACTATTTCCTTCTTC
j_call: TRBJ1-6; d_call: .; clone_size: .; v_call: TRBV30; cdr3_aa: CAWSPRRGGESFGSPLHF; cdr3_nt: TGTGCCTGGAGTCCCCGTCGGGGAGGGGAAAGTTTCGGGTCACCCCTCCACTTT
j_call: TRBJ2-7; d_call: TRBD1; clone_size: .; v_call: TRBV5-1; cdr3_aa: CASKIGTGGYEQYF; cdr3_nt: TGCGCCAGTAAAATCGGGACAGGGGGATACGAGCAGTACTTC
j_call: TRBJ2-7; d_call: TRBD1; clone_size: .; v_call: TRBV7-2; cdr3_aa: CASSVVSLYGQGAREQYF; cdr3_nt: TGTGCCAGCAGCGTAGTATCCCTCTATGGACAGGGGGCGCGAGAGCAGTACTTC
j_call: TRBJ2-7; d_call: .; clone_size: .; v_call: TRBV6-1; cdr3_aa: CASSGPSGEIYEQYF; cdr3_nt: TGTGCCAGCAGCGGCCCCAGCGGTGAGATCTACGAGCAGTACTTC
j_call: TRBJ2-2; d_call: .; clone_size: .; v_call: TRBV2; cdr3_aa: CASSDRTNTGELFF; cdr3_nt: TGTGCCAGCAGTGACCGAACGAACACCGGGGAGCTGTTTTTT
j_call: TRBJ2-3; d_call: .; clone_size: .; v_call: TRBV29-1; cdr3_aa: CSTQTGPDTQYF; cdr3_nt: TGCAGCACACAAACAGGGCCCGATACGCAGTATTTT
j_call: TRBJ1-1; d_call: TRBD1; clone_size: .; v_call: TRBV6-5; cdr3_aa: CASIRLGGWTEAFF; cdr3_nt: TGTGCCAGCATTAGGCTAGGGGGCTGGACTGAAGCTTTCTTT
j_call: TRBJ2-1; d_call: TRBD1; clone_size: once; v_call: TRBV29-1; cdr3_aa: CSVEGTGEGRQFF; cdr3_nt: TGCAGCGTTGAAGGGACAGGGGAAGGTCGGCAGTTCTTC
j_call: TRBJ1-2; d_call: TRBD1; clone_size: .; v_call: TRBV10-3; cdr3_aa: CATPKDRFDGYTF; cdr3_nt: TGTGCCACGCCAAAGGACAGGTTCGATGGCTACACCTTC
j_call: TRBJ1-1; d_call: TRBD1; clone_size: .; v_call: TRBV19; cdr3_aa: CASSIQGARRTEAFF; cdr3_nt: TGTGCCAGTAGTATACAGGGGGCGCGGCGGACTGAAGCTTTCTTT
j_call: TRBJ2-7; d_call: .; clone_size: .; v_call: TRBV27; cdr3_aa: CASKGVSISYEQYF; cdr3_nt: TGTGCCAGCAAGGGGGTCAGCATCTCCTACGAGCAGTACTTC
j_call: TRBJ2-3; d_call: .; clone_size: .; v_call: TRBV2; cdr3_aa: CASSLHSDTQYF; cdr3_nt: TGTGCCAGCAGTCTACACAGTGATACGCAGTATTTT
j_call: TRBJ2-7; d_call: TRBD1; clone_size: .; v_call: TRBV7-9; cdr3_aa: CASSSHGTGEDEQYF; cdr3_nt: TGTGCCAGCAGCTCACACGGGACAGGGGAGGACGAGCAGTACTTC